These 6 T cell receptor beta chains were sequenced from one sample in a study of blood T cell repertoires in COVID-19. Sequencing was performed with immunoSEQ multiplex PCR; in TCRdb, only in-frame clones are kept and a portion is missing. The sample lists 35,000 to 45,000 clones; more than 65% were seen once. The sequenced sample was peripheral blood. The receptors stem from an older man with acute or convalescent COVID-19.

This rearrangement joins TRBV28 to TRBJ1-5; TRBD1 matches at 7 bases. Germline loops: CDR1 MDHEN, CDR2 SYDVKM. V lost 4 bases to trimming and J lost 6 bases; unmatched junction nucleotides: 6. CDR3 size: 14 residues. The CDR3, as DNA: TGTGCCAGCAGTTCCCTGACAGGGTTTCAGCCCCAGCATTTT. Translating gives CASSSLTGFQPQHF.

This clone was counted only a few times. The CDR3 is CASSLASGGETQYF. In DNA, the CDR3 is TGCGCCAGCAGCTTGGCTAGCGGGGGAGAGACCCAGTACTTC. V and J are TRBV5-1 and TRBJ2-5; the match to TRBD2 covers 10 bases. The V gene's germline CDR1 is SGHRS and CDR2 YFSETQ. The CDR3 contains 14 residues. V shed 0 bases, J shed 4 bases, and the junction held 0 bases outside the gene matches.

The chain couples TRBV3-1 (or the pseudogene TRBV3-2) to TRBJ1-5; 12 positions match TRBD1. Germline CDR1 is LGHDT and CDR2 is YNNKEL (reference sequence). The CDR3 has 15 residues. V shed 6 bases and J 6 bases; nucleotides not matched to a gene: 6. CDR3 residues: CASSPGTGGSQPQHF. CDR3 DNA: TGTGCCAGCAGTCCCGGGACAGGGGGCAGTCAGCCCCAGCATTTT.

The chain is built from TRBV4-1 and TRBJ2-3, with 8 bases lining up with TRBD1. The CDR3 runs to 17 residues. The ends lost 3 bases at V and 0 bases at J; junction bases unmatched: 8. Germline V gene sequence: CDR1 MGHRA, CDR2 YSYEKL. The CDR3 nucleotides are TGCGCCAGCAGCCATCTCCTCCGGGACAGGAGCACAGATACGCAGTATTTT. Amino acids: CASSHLLRDRSTDTQYF.

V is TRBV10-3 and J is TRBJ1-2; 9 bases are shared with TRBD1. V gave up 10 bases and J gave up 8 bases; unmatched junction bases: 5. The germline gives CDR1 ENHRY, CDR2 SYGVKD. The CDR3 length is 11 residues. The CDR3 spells CATTGGEGYTF. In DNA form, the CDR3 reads TGTGCCACTACAGGGGGCGAAGGCTACACCTTC.

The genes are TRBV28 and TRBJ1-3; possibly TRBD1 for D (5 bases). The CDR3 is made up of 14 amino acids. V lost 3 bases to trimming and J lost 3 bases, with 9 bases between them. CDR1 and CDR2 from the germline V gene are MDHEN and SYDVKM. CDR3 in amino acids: CASSLGGYGNTIYF. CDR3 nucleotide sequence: TGTGCCAGCAGTTTGGGGGGGTATGGAAACACCATATATTTT.